One and the same sample provided the 22 T cell receptor beta chains below, sequenced in a study of blood T cell repertoires in COVID-19. Generated by immunoSEQ multiplex PCR, the TCRdb table keeps only in-frame clones and is missing some. Of 300,000 to 350,000 clones in the sample, 70% to 90% were seen once. The specimen was peripheral blood. The receptors derive from a woman in her thirties with COVID-19, enrolled during active disease.

This chain links TRBV9 with TRBJ2-1; the D gene is possibly TRBD2 (5 bases). CDR3 length equals 15 residues. Trimming left V 7 bases short and J 0 bases short, with 14 bases between. Germline CDR1 is SGDLS and CDR2 is YYNGEE. The CDR3 loop reads CASQRGASSYNEQFF. CDR3 DNA sequence: TGTGCCAGCCAACGGGGAGCTAGCTCCTACAATGAGCAGTTCTTC. The whole variable domain, remainder taken from reference TRBV9 and TRBJ2-1, is DSGVTQTPKHLITATGQRVTLRCSPRSGDLSVYWYQQSLDQGLQFLIQYYNGEERAKGNILERFSAQQFPDLHSELNLSSLELGDSALYFCASQRGASSYNEQFFGPGTRLTVL.

The chain joins TRBV6-2 or TRBV6-3 to TRBJ1-6, with D possibly matching TRBD1 (5 bases). V was cut by 6 bases and J by 7 bases, with 16 bases left in between. The CDR3 loop spans 15 amino acids. In germline, CDR1 is MNHEY, CDR2 SVGEGT. For the CDR3, the DNA is TGTGCCAGCAGACCTGGACACTCGCACAATTCACCCCTCCACTTT. This translates into CASRPGHSHNSPLHF.

The chain is built from TRBV7-8 and TRBJ1-2, with TRBD1 matching over 8 bases. The CDR3 spans 15 residues. Germline CDR1 and CDR2: SGHVS and FQNEAQ. V lost 5 bases, J lost 5 bases, and 10 bases stayed unmatched. CDR3 sequence reads: CASSPSGDRLYGYTF. As DNA, the CDR3 is TGTGCCAGCAGCCCCAGCGGGGACAGGCTTTATGGCTACACCTTC.

This clone was observed a single time. The rearrangement links TRBV6-6 to TRBJ1-5; D might be TRBD1 (5 bases). V was cut by 6 bases and J by 3 bases, with 15 bases left in between. This CDR3 has 15 amino acids. CDR1 and CDR2 from the germline V gene are MNHNY and SVGAGI (reference sequence). CDR3 nucleotides: TGTGCCAGCAGCCGGGGCCGGGAGGCCAATCAGCCCCAGCATTTT. It specifies CASSRGREANQPQHF.

This chain uses TRBV4-3 with TRBJ1-2; 8 nucleotides line up with TRBD1. Germline V gene lookup returns CDR1 LGHNA and CDR2 YSLEER. The CDR3 consists of 14 residues. Germline trimming cut 4 bases from V and 6 bases from J; bases unmatched to any gene: 7. CDR3 amino acids: CASSRVGQGNGYTF. CDR3 coding DNA: TGCGCCAGCAGCCGAGTAGGACAGGGAAATGGCTACACCTTC.

The genes are TRBV19 and TRBJ2-3; D may be TRBD2 (6 bases). In germline, CDR1 is LNHDA, CDR2 SQIVND (reference sequence). V was clipped by 7 bases and J by 3 bases, with 17 bases between them. The CDR3 consists of 15 residues. CDR3 in amino acids: CASTSFGGSTDTQYF. The CDR3 bases are TGTGCCAGTACCTCATTTGGGGGGAGTACAGATACGCAGTATTTT.

The rearrangement uses TRBV2 and TRBJ1-2, with 9 nucleotides matching TRBD1. The CDR3 covers 14 residues. With 7 bases clipped from V and 2 bases from J, the junction kept 5 bases outside the gene matches. Germline CDR1 SNHLY, CDR2 FYNNEI. The CDR3 nucleotides are TGTGCCAGCATGGGGGACAGGGAGAACTATGGCTACACCTTC. Translating it yields CASMGDRENYGYTF. The variable domain in full, completed from reference TRBV2 and TRBJ1-2, reads EPEVTQTPSHQVTQMGQEVILRCVPISNHLYFYWYRQILGQKVEFLVSFYNNEISEKSEIFDDQFSVERPDGSNFTLKIRSTKLEDSAMYFCASMGDRENYGYTFGSGTRLTVV.

The rearrangement uses TRBV6-5 and TRBJ1-4; possible D gene TRBD1, 5 bases. Trimming stripped 7 bases from V and 6 bases from J, with 15 bases between. There are 14 residues in the CDR3. Per germline, CDR1 MNHEY and CDR2 SVGAGI. As DNA, the CDR3 is TGTGCCAGCAAAGGACAAGGTCCTTATGAAAAACTGTTTTTT. This encodes CASKGQGPYEKLFF.

V gene TRBV27 combines with J gene TRBJ1-2; D is possibly TRBD1 (5 bases). V lost 5 bases to trimming and J lost 6 bases, with 19 bases between them. The CDR3 is 15 residues long. Germline values: CDR1 MNHEY, CDR2 SMNVEV (reference sequence). The CDR3 region is CASSPGSAGRHGYTF. The CDR3 DNA is TGTGCCAGCAGTCCGGGCTCGGCAGGGAGGCATGGCTACACCTTC.

As for this clone: Germline and junction disagree at one end, which may indicate a read error. This sequence joins TRBV6-5 and TRBJ1-1, with D unclear. The V gene's germline CDR1 is MNHEY and CDR2 SVGAGI. This CDR3 region has 12 residues. CDR3 nucleotide sequence: TGTGCCAGCTCTTTTTCGGTGGTGGAGCACTCATTT. Translating gives CASSFSVVEHSF.

The DNA of the CDR3 is TGTGCCAGCAGCTTATTTTGGCGGGGGGCCTACGAGCAGTACTTC. Its translation is CASSLFWRGAYEQYF. The chain joins TRBV7-2 to TRBJ2-7, with TRBD2 matching over 8 bases. This CDR3 has 15 amino acids. The V gene end was trimmed by 2 bases and the J gene end by 2 bases; junction bases not matched to a gene: 5. Germline V gives CDR1 SGHTA, CDR2 FQGNSA.

J is TRBJ1-5 and V is TRBV28; possible D gene TRBD1, 5 bases. Germline V CDR1 and CDR2: MDHEN, SYDVKM. V gave up 2 bases and J gave up 4 bases, with 9 bases separating them. The CDR3 has 14 amino acids. Written as DNA, the CDR3 is TGTGCCAGCAGTTTAAAGGGGTCGAATCAGCCCCAGCATTTT. Amino acid sequence: CASSLKGSNQPQHF.

This chain links TRBV19 with TRBJ1-1; 9 nucleotides align to TRBD1. The CDR3 runs 16 residues. Germline CDR1 is LNHDA and CDR2 is SQIVND (reference sequence). The V and J ends lost 5 bases and 2 bases, in that order; junction bases with no gene match: 9. CDR3: CASSPGTGKGNTEAFF. The CDR3 region has the DNA TGTGCCAGTAGTCCAGGGACAGGGAAGGGTAACACTGAAGCTTTCTTT.

V gene TRBV5-1 combines with J gene TRBJ2-7; D might be TRBD2 (6 bases). Per germline, CDR1 SGHRS and CDR2 YFSETQ. This CDR3 has 15 amino acids. With 4 bases removed from V and 3 bases from J, the gap between germline ends came to 17 bases. DNA of the CDR3: TGCGCCAGCAGCGGACCCGGGACTGAAAACTACGAGCAGTACTTC. Its protein product is CASSGPGTENYEQYF. Full variable domain (missing parts from reference TRBV5-1 and TRBJ2-7): KAGVTQTPRYLIKTRGQQVTLSCSPISGHRSVSWYQQTPGQGLQFLFEYFSETQRNKGNFPGRFSGRQFSNSRSEMNVSTLELGDSALYLCASSGPGTENYEQYFGPGTRLTVT.

V usage is TRBV19 and J usage is TRBJ1-5, with unresolved D. The CDR3 consists of 12 residues. V was clipped by 9 bases and J by 4 bases, with 10 bases between them. Germline V gives CDR1 LNHDA, CDR2 SQIVND (reference sequence). The CDR3 DNA is TGTGCCAGCTCCCCCCCGAATCAGCCCCAGCATTTT. Translation: CASSPPNQPQHF.

J is TRBJ1-2 and V is TRBV3-1 (or the pseudogene TRBV3-2); no reliable D call. V gave up 10 bases and J gave up 5 bases, with 14 bases separating them. This CDR3 contains 12 residues. Germline V gene data show CDR1 as LGHDT and CDR2 as YNNKEL (reference sequence). The CDR3 coding sequence is TGTGCCACCAACGGAGGAGGGTATGGCTACACCTTC. Translated, it gives CATNGGGYGYTF.

This sequence joins TRBV3-1 (or the pseudogene TRBV3-2) and TRBJ2-7, with 9 bases matching TRBD1. CDR3 length: 15 amino acids. The V gene end was trimmed by 4 bases and the J gene end by 3 bases; junction bases not matched to a gene: 7. Germline-derived CDR1 and CDR2 are LGHDT and YNNKEL (reference sequence). CDR3 in amino acids: CASSPLGTGYYEQYF. Written as DNA, the CDR3 is TGTGCCAGCAGCCCGCTTGGGACAGGGTACTACGAGCAGTACTTC.

The chain carries TRBV6-5 and TRBJ1-4; perhaps TRBD1 as D (5 bases). Germline values: CDR1 MNHEY, CDR2 SVGAGI. V gave up 0 bases and J gave up 8 bases, with 16 bases separating them. This CDR3 is built from 16 residues. CDR3 bases: TGTGCCAGCAGTTACTCCGGGTCAAGGGGTGGAGAAAAACTGTTTTTT. This gives the protein CASSYSGSRGGEKLFF.

This clone has more than one count but fewer than ten. This chain joins TRBV19 and TRBJ1-2; 10 nucleotides agree with TRBD1. The CDR3 consists of 13 residues. The germline V gene has CDR1 LNHDA and CDR2 SQIVND (reference sequence). Trimming at V came to 5 bases and at J to 6 bases, leaving 3 bases not matched to a gene. CDR3 amino acids: CASSWGTGDGYTF. In DNA, the CDR3 is TGTGCCAGTAGTTGGGGGACAGGGGATGGCTACACCTTC.

This chain uses TRBV5-6 with TRBJ1-1; D gene unclear. The CDR3 has 12 amino acids. The V end was cut by 2 bases, the J end by 1 base, with 3 bases between. In germline, CDR1 is SGHDT, CDR2 YYEEEE. As DNA, the CDR3 is TGTGCCAGCAGCTTACAGAACACTGAAGCTTTCTTT. Amino acids: CASSLQNTEAFF.

The J gene is TRBJ1-3, the V gene TRBV28; D not resolved. This CDR3 is built from 12 residues. Deletions cut 5 bases from V and 4 bases from J, with 6 bases between. Germline CDR1 and CDR2: MDHEN and SYDVKM. The CDR3 region is CASSPQGNTIYF. In DNA, the CDR3 is TGTGCCAGCAGTCCTCAGGGAAACACCATATATTTT.

This chain connects TRBV7-2 to TRBJ1-1; D is uncertain. The germline gives CDR1 SGHTA, CDR2 FQGNSA. This CDR3 region has 14 residues. V was pared by 1 base and J by 3 bases, with 9 bases between. CDR3 region: CASSLVVGHTEAFF. Written as DNA, the CDR3 is TGTGCCAGCAGCTTAGTAGTGGGCCACACTGAAGCTTTCTTT.